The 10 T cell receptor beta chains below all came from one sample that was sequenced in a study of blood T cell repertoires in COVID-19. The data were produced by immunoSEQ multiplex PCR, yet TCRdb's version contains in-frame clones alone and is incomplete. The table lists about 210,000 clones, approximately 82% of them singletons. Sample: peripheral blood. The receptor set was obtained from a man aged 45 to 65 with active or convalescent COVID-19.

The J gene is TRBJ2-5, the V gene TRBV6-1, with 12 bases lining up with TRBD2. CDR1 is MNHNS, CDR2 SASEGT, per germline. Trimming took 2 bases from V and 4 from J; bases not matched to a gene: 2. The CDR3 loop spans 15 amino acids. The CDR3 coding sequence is TGTGCCAGCAGTGAACTAGCGGGAGGGCCAGAGACCCAGTACTTC. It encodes CASSELAGGPETQYF.

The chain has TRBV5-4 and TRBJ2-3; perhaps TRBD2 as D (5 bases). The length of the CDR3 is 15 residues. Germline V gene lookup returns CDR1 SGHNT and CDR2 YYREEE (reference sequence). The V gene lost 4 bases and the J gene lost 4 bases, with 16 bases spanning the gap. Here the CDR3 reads CASSAMLAAADTQYF. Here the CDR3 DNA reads TGTGCCAGCAGCGCCATGCTAGCAGCGGCAGATACGCAGTATTTT.

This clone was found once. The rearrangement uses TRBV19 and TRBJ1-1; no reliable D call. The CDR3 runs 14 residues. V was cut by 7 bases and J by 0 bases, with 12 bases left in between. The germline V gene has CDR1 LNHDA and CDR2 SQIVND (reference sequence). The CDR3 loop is CASKRNSLNTEAFF. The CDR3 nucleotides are TGTGCCAGTAAAAGGAACAGTTTGAACACTGAAGCTTTCTTT.

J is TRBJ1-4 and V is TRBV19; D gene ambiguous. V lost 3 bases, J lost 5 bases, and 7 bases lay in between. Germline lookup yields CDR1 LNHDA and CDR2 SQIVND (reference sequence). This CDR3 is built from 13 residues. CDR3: CASSIWANEKLFF. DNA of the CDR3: TGTGCCAGTAGTATCTGGGCCAATGAAAAACTGTTTTTT.

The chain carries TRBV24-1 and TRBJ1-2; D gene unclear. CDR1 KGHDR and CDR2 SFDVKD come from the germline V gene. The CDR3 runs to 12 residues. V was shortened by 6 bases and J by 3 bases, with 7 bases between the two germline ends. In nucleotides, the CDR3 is TGTGCCACCAGTTCGCGGGACTATGGCTACACCTTC. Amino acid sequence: CATSSRDYGYTF.

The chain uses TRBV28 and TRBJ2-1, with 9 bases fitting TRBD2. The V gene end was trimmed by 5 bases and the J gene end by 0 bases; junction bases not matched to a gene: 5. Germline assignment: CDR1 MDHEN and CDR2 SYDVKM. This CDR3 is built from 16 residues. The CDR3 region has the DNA TGTGCCAGCAGTCTTAGCGGGAGTATCTCCTACAATGAGCAGTTCTTC. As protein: CASSLSGSISYNEQFF.

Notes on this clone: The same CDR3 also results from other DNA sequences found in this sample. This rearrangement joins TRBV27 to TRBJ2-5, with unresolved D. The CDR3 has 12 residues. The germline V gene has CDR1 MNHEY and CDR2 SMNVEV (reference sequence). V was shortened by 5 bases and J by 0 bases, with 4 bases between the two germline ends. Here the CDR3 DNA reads TGTGCCAGCAGTCCCAACCAAGAGACCCAGTACTTC. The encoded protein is CASSPNQETQYF.

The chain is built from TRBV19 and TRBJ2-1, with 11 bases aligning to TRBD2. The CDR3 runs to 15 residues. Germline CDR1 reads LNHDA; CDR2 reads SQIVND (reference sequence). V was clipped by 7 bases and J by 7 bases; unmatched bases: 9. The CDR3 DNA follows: TGTGCCAGTAACATAGCGGGAGGGCCGGGAAATGAGCAGTTCTTC. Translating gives CASNIAGGPGNEQFF. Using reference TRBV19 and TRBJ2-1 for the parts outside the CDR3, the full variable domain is DGGITQSPKYLFRKEGQNVTLSCEQNLNHDAMYWYRQDPGQGLRLIYYSQIVNDFQKGDIAEGYSVSREKKESFPLTVTSAQKNPTAFYLCASNIAGGPGNEQFFGPGTRLTVL.

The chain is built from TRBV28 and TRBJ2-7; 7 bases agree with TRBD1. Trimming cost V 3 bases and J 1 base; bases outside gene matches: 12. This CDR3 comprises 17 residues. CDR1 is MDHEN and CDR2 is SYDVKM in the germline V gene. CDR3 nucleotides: TGTGCCAGCAGTTTGGGGACAGATCCGCCCTGGTCCTACGAGCAGTACTTC. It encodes CASSLGTDPPWSYEQYF.

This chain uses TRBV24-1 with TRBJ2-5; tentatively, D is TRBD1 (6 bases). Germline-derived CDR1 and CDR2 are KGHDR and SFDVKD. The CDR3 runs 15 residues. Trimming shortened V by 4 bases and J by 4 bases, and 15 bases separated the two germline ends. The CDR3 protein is CATSDSTGTGETQYF. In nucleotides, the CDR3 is TGTGCCACCAGTGACTCTACAGGGACGGGAGAGACCCAGTACTTC.